Each of the 11 T cell receptor beta chains below was sequenced from the same sample in a study of blood T cells in healthy people across ages. The use of a sample-barcoded 5' primer and a J-beta primer mix characterized a second PCR of 7 to 11 cycles. TCRdb itself ran the 5' RACE reads through MiXCR, one entry per CDR3 protein. The data show under 750,000 distinct CDR3 sequences, with around half seen just once and 20% to 25% held by the top ten. The sample was blood. The source of these receptors is an elderly man in good health.

This clonotype was seen a handful of times. The chain combines TRBV2 with TRBJ2-7; D might be TRBD1 (6 bases). V shed 6 bases and J shed 6 bases, with 15 bases lying between them. CDR1 SNHLY and CDR2 FYNNEI come from the germline V gene. This CDR3 spans 13 amino acids. DNA for the CDR3: TGTGCCAGCAGGGGGACACCGATGGGCGAGCAGTACTTC. Its protein is CASRGTPMGEQYF.

As DNA, the CDR3 is TGCAGTGCTAGAGGCCCAGCGGGTGAGCAGTACTTC. Translation gives CSARGPAGEQYF. The chain has TRBV20-1 and TRBJ2-5, with D maybe TRBD2 (6 bases). Germline-derived CDR1 and CDR2 are DFQATT and SNEGSKA (reference sequence). V lost 1 base and J 11 bases, leaving 14 bases between the germline ends. The CDR3 is 12 residues long.

The rearrangement links TRBV10-3 to TRBJ2-1, with D unclear. This CDR3 has 16 amino acids. From germline, CDR1 is ENHRY and CDR2 SYGVKD. Trimming stripped 0 bases from V and 7 bases from J, with 16 bases between. The CDR3 sequence: CAISESGFRSYNEQFF. The CDR3 DNA reads as TGTGCCATCAGTGAGTCGGGTTTCCGGAGCTATAATGAGCAGTTCTTC.

The chain recombines TRBV7-8 with TRBJ1-2; 8 bases are shared with TRBD1. The germline gives CDR1 SGHVS, CDR2 FQNEAQ. With 5 bases clipped from V and 0 bases from J, the junction kept 5 bases outside the gene matches. The CDR3 covers 15 residues. CDR3 residues: CASSRTGSPNYGYTF. The CDR3 region has the DNA TGTGCCAGCAGCCGGACAGGGTCCCCTAACTATGGCTACACCTTC.

V gene TRBV30 combines with J gene TRBJ1-2; no reliable D call. Between the trimmed V and J ends, which lost 3 bases and 0 bases, there was a span of 5 bases. The CDR3 covers 12 residues. Looked up from germline, CDR1 is GTSNPN and CDR2 is SVGIG (reference sequence). The CDR3 DNA reads TGTGCCTGGAGCGGAGCTAACTATGGCTACACCTTC. It codes for CAWSGANYGYTF.

V usage is TRBV20-1 and J usage is TRBJ2-1, with 11 bases lining up with TRBD2. The CDR3 is 16 residues long. Germline V lookup: CDR1 DFQATT, CDR2 SNEGSKA (reference sequence). V gave up 5 bases and J gave up 5 bases; unmatched junction bases: 11. In DNA form, the CDR3 reads TGCAGTGCTCAAAGTTCTAGCGGGAGGAGGGACAATGAGCAGTTCTTC. Translated, it gives CSAQSSSGRRDNEQFF.

The CDR3 nucleotides are TGCGCCAGCAGACCGGGACAGGGGTTGAACACTGAAGCTTTCTTT. It codes for CASRPGQGLNTEAFF. V usage is TRBV10-1 and J usage is TRBJ1-1; 10 bases agree with TRBD1. Unmatched junction bases numbered 4, after V lost 6 bases and J lost 0 bases. CDR3 size: 15 residues. CDR1 and CDR2 (germline): WNHNN, SYGVQD (reference sequence).

This clonotype was found a few times. This sequence joins TRBV5-1 and TRBJ2-3; D not certain. The V end was cut by 0 bases, the J end by 2 bases, with 7 bases between. Per the germline V gene, CDR1 is SGHRS and CDR2 is YFSETQ. The CDR3 is 14 amino acids. As DNA, the CDR3 is TGCGCCAGCAGCTTGGACACTTACACAGATACGCAGTATTTT. Amino acid sequence: CASSLDTYTDTQYF.

This clonotype was detected a few times. The rearrangement uses TRBV5-1 and TRBJ1-6; TRBD1 aligns across 8 bases. Germline V lookup: CDR1 SGHRS, CDR2 YFSETQ. Unmatched junction bases numbered 8, after V lost 4 bases and J lost 8 bases. The CDR3 runs 15 residues. CDR3 in amino acids: CASSKGQGGHSPLHF. The CDR3 DNA sequence: TGCGCCAGCAGCAAAGGACAGGGCGGGCATTCACCCCTCCACTTT.

This clonotype turned up a few times. The DNA of the CDR3 is TGTGCCAGCAGTGCTAGGGGGCAATTTACAGATACGCAGTATTTT. This gives the protein CASSARGQFTDTQYF. The V gene is TRBV2, the J gene TRBJ2-3; TRBD1 agrees at 7 bases. Germline V gene lookup returns CDR1 SNHLY and CDR2 FYNNEI. The junction had 7 bases not matched to a gene; V was cut back by 4 bases and J by 3 bases. The CDR3 spans 15 residues.

This clonotype was seen a handful of times. This chain connects TRBV28 to TRBJ2-7, with D unclear. Germline CDR1 and CDR2: MDHEN and SYDVKM. Deletions cut 6 bases from V and 4 bases from J, with 10 bases between. The length of the CDR3 is 12 residues. This CDR3 is CASSALLYEQYF. The CDR3 DNA is TGTGCCAGCAGCGCCTTGCTTTACGAGCAGTACTTC. The complete variable domain, with remaining parts taken from reference TRBV28 and TRBJ2-7, reads DVKVTQSSRYLVKRTGEKVFLECVQDMDHENMFWYRQDPGLGLRLIYFSYDVKMKEKGDIPEGYSVSREKKERFSLILESASTNQTSMYLCASSALLYEQYFGPGTRLTVT.